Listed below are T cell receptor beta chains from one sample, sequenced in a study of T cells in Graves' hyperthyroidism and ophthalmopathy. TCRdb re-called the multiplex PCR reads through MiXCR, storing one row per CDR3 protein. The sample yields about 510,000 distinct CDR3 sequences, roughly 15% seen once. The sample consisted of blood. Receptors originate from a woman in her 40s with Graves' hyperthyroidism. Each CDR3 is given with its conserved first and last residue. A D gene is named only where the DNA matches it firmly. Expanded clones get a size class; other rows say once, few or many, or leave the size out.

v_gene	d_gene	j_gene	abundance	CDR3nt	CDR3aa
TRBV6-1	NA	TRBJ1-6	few	TGTGCCAGCAATTGGGGAGGGTACAGAAATTCACCCCTCCACTTT	CASNWGGYRNSPLHF
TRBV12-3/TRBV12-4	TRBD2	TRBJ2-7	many	TGTGCCAGCAGTCAACTAGCGGGGGTTAGTGAGCAGTACTTC	CASSQLAGVSEQYF
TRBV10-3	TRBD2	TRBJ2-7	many	TGTGCCATCAGTGAGTCGGTAGCGGGAAACTACGAGCAGTACTTC	CAISESVAGNYEQYF
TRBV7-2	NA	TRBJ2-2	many	TGTGCCAGCAGCTTAGTGGGCAGCTTCACCGGGGAGCTGTTTTTT	CASSLVGSFTGELFF
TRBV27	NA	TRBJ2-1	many	TGTGCCAGCAGTTTAACGAAGGTCAATGAGCAGTTCTTC	CASSLTKVNEQFF
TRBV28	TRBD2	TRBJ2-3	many	TGTGCCACCGGCGGGAGGGCTCCAGATACGCAGTATTTT	CATGGRAPDTQYF
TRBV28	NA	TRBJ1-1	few	TGTGCCAGCAGTTTTCCGGGTGCCGTTGAAGCTTTCTTT	CASSFPGAVEAFF
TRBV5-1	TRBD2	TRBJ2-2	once	TGCGCCAGCAGCTGGGGGTCTAGCGGTACCGGGGAGCTGTTTTTT	CASSWGSSGTGELFF
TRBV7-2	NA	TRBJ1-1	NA	TGTGCCAGCACCTGGGGGTTAACTGAAGCTTTCTTT	CASTWGLTEAFF
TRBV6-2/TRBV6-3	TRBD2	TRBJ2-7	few	TGTGCCAGCAGTGACCGACTAGCGGTCTCCTACGAGCAGTACTTC	CASSDRLAVSYEQYF
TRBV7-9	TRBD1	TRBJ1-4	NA	TGTGCCAGCAGCTTGTTCCGGCAGGGGGTGGAAAAACTGTTTTTT	CASSLFRQGVEKLFF
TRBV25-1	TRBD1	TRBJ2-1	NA	TGTGCCAGCAGTCTCGAGGGACAGGGGCTCTACAATGAGCAGTTCTTC	CASSLEGQGLYNEQFF
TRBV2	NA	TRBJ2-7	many	TGTGCCAGCAGGGGGATGGCAGCCTACGAGCAGTACTTC	CASRGMAAYEQYF
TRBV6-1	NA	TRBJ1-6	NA	TGTGCCAGCAACGAAAGGGGAAGAGTAAATTCACCCCTCCACTTT	CASNERGRVNSPLHF
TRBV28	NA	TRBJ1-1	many	TGTGCCAGCTTCACCGGGACACTGAACACTGAAGCTTTCTTT	CASFTGTLNTEAFF
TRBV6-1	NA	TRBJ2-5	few	TGTGCCAGCAGGGGGCCTAGTTTAGGGGAGACCCAGTACTTC	CASRGPSLGETQYF
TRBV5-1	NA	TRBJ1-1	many	TGCGCCAGCAGCCTGGACGGGGCGGCTGGAGCTTTCTTT	CASSLDGAAGAFF
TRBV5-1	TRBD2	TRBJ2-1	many	TGCGCCAGCAGCCCCGTAGCGGGAGGGCCTTCCGAACAGTTCTTC	CASSPVAGGPSEQFF
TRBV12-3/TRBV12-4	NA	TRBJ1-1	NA	TGTGCCAGCTTCTTTAAGAGGAACACTGAAGCTTTCTTT	CASFFKRNTEAFF
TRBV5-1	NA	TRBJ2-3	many	TGCGCCAGCAGCTTACGGACCCCTAGCACAGATACGCAGTATTTT	CASSLRTPSTDTQYF
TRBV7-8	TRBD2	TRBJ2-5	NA	TGTGCCAGCAGCCCCCGCCCGGGACTAGCGATGGAGACCCAGTACTTC	CASSPRPGLAMETQYF
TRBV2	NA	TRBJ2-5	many	TGTGCCAGCAAAAGACAGGACCTCCGGGAGACCCAGTACTTC	CASKRQDLRETQYF
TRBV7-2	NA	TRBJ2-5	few	TGCGCCAGCAGCCCGAGAGGGGAGGCAGGAGAGACCCAGTACTTC	CASSPRGEAGETQYF
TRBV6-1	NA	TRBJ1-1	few	TGTGCCAGCAGTGAAGCGCTTCGCACTGAAGCTTTCTTT	CASSEALRTEAFF
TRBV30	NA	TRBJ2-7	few	TGTGCCTGGAGGAGGGGGGGGGTCTACGAGCAGTACTTC	CAWRRGGVYEQYF
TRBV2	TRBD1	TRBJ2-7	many	TGTGCCAGCAGTGACCCCTCGGGACAGGGGGCGATAGTCTACGAGCAGTACTTC	CASSDPSGQGAIVYEQYF
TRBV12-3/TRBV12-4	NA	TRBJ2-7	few	TGTGCCAGCAGGACCGGGAGCTCCGAGCAGTACTTC	CASRTGSSEQYF
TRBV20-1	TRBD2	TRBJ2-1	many	TGCAGTGCTATTAGACTAGCGGTATACAATGAGCAGTTCTTC	CSAIRLAVYNEQFF
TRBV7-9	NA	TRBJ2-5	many	TGTGCCAGCAGCTTAAACCAGGGTGTTGAGACCCAGTACTTC	CASSLNQGVETQYF
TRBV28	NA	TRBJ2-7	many	TGTGCCAGCAGTTCCTCCGGGACTTACTACGAGCAGTACTTC	CASSSSGTYYEQYF
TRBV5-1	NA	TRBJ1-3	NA	TGCGCCAGCAGCTTGCGGTTGCCCGGAAACACCATATATTTT	CASSLRLPGNTIYF
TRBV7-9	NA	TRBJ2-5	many	TGTGCCAGCAGCTCACAGGGAAACCAAGAGACCCAGTACTTC	CASSSQGNQETQYF
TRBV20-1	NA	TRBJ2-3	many	TGCAGTGCTAGTCAGGGGAGCACAGATACGCAGTATTTT	CSASQGSTDTQYF
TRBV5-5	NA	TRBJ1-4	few	TGTGCCAGCAGCTTCGACAGTTGGAATGAAAAACTGTTTTTT	CASSFDSWNEKLFF
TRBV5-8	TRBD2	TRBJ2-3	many	TGTGCCAGCCGACTAGCGGGAGGGGATACGCAGTATTTT	CASRLAGGDTQYF
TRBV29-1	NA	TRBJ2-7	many	TGCAGCGTGCTACTCGACAGAGCCTACGAGCAGTACTTC	CSVLLDRAYEQYF
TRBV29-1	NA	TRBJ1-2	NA	TGCAGCGTTGAAGATGTGGTTAACTATGGCTACACCTTC	CSVEDVVNYGYTF
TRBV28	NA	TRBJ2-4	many	TGTGCCAGCCAAGAACCCGGGACACGCTCACTAGCCAAAAACATTCAGTACTTC	CASQEPGTRSLAKNIQYF
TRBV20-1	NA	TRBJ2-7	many	TGCAGTGCTAGAGATGAGGAGGGAACCTTCTACGAGCAGTACTTC	CSARDEEGTFYEQYF
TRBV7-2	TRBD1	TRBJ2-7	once	TGTGCCAGCAGCTTAGAACAGGGGATTAACTACGAGCAGTACTTC	CASSLEQGINYEQYF
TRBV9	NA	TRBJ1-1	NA	TGTGCCAGCAGCCCGCCCCAAGGGCCTGAAGCTTTCTTT	CASSPPQGPEAFF
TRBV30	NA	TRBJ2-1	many	TGTGCCTGGCACTTTGGGGCCTTACAGTTCTTC	CAWHFGALQFF
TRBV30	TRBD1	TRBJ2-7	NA	TGTGCCTGGAGCGCCGGACAGGGGGGTTACGAGCAGTACTTC	CAWSAGQGGYEQYF
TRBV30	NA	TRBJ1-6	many	TGTGCCTGCACAACGGGGAGTAATTCACCCCTCCACTTT	CACTTGSNSPLHF
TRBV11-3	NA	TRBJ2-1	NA	TGTGCCAGCAGCTCTGACAGAAATGAGCAGTTCTTC	CASSSDRNEQFF
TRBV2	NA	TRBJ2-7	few	TGTGCCGGCAGTGCCCTCTACGAGCAGTACTTC	CAGSALYEQYF
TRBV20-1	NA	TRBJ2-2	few	TGCAGTGCTAGAGACCCGACCCGGTCGTCAACCGGGGAGCTGTTTTTT	CSARDPTRSSTGELFF
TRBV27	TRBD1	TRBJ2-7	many	TGTGCCAGCAGTTTATCAGCCATACAGGGGAGCGAGCAGTACTTC	CASSLSAIQGSEQYF
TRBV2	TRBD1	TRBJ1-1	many	TGTGCCTGCAGGGACAGGGTCGGGCTCACTGAAGCTTTCTTT	CACRDRVGLTEAFF
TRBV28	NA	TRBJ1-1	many	TGTGCCAGCAGTTTCAGGGGCCTGAACACTGAAGCTTTCTTT	CASSFRGLNTEAFF
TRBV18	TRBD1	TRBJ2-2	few	TGTGCCAGCTCATCCTACAGGGGATCGAGCACCGGGGAGCTGTTTTTT	CASSSYRGSSTGELFF